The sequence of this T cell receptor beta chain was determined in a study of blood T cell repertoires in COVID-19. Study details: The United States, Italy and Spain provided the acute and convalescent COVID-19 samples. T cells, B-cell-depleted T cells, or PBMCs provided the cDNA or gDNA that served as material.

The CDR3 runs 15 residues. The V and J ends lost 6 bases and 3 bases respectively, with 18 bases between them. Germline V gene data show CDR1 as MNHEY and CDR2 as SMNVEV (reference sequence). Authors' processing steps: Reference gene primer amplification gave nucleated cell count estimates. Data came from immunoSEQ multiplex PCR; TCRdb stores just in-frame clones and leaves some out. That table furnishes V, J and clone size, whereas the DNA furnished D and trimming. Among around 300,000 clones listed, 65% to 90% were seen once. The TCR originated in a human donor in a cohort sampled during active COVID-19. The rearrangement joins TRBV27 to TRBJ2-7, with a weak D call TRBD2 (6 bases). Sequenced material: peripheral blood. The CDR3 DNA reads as TGTGCCAGCAGCAGCCGGGCGGGATTTCTCTACGAGCAGTACTTC. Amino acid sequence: CASSSRAGFLYEQYF.